The clone carrying this T cell receptor beta chain was observed a single time. Its target is unknown. Assay: immunoSEQ multiplex PCR; the TCRdb copy retains only in-frame clones and omits some. The sample consists of more than 80,000 clones, 90% of them appearing once. CDR3 size: 16 residues. Per the germline V gene, CDR1 is MGHDK and CDR2 is SYGVNS. After removal of 6 bases from V and 3 bases from J, the junction contained 13 bases not matched to a gene. Prior autoimmune disease or systemic immunosuppression barred patients. This sample was included in a study of OX40 agonist ivuxolimab in advanced cancers. Overall study: Ivuxolimab, an antibody that agonizes OX40 (CD134), was administered to the patients. There were three patients with partial responses, one having hepatocellular carcinoma and two cutaneous melanoma.

General study points: Clonal expansion from baseline to week 6 occurred in both CD4+ and CD8+ T cells.

Sequencing used CD4+ or CD8+ T cells sorted from blood, obtained in a trial of the OX40 agonist ivuxolimab. This receptor was taken from an adult with an advanced solid tumor such as melanoma, head and neck, liver or kidney cancer. V usage is TRBV25-1 and J usage is TRBJ1-1, with 7 bases fitting TRBD1. CDR3 loop: CASSPAPGQKYTEAFF. Written as DNA, the CDR3 is TGTGCCAGCAGCCCGGCTCCGGGACAGAAGTACACTGAAGCTTTCTTT.